Each of the 17 T cell receptor beta chains below was sequenced from the same sample in a study of T cell repertoires in cytomegalovirus infection. TCRdb redid the calling of the reads with MiXCR, one entry per CDR3 protein. The sample shows over 450,000 distinct CDR3 sequences, around 10% of them seen only once. The sequencing input was PBMCs. The receptors come from a human donor in good health (CMV status not recorded). Some clones in this sample may be carry-over from other donors' samples.

This clonotype was seen a few times. The V and J genes are TRBV9 and TRBJ2-2; 10 bases fit TRBD2. Trimming removed 4 bases from V and 6 bases from J; junction bases left unmatched: 9. CDR1 and CDR2 from the germline V gene are SGDLS and YYNGEE. CDR3 length: 16 residues. The CDR3 is CASSLLSGGASGELFF. The CDR3 DNA reads as TGTGCCAGCAGCCTCCTGAGCGGGGGGGCTTCCGGGGAGCTGTTTTTT.

This clonotype was counted at least ten times. The chain joins TRBV5-4 to TRBJ2-5, with a weak D call TRBD2 (6 bases). Per the germline V gene, CDR1 is SGHNT and CDR2 is YYREEE (reference sequence). The CDR3 runs 15 residues. V was pared by 0 bases and J by 0 bases, with 9 bases between. The chain's CDR3 is CASSLAGGYQETQYF. DNA for the CDR3: TGTGCCAGCAGCTTGGCCGGGGGATACCAAGAGACCCAGTACTTC. Combining the CDR3 with reference TRBV5-4 and TRBJ2-5 gives the whole variable domain ETGVTQSPTHLIKTRGQQVTLRCSSQSGHNTVSWYQQALGQGPQFIFQYYREEENGRGNFPPRFSGLQFPNYSSELNVNALELDDSALYLCASSLAGGYQETQYFGPGTRLLVL.

This clonotype was observed many times. The chain is built from TRBV19 and TRBJ1-5; no clear D gene. Germline V CDR1 and CDR2: LNHDA, SQIVND (reference sequence). Trimming took 5 bases from V and 7 from J, leaving 12 bases between them. This CDR3 has 13 residues. The CDR3 DNA sequence: TGTGCCAGTAGTGAGATCTATAGGCAGCCCCAGCATTTT. Amino acid sequence: CASSEIYRQPQHF. Drawing the rest from reference TRBV19 and TRBJ1-5, the complete variable domain is DGGITQSPKYLFRKEGQNVTLSCEQNLNHDAMYWYRQDPGQGLRLIYYSQIVNDFQKGDIAEGYSVSREKKESFPLTVTSAQKNPTAFYLCASSEIYRQPQHFGDGTRLSIL.

This chain's CDR3 is CAPALRGQYNEQFF. For the CDR3, the DNA is TGTGCCCCAGCACTGCGCGGGCAGTACAATGAGCAGTTCTTC. The chain uses TRBV2 and TRBJ2-1; a weak D match, TRBD2 (5 bases). CDR1 SNHLY and CDR2 FYNNEI come from the germline V gene. Trimming shortened V by 11 bases and J by 4 bases, and 18 bases separated the two germline ends. The CDR3 runs 14 residues.

This clonotype was detected many times. CDR3 coding DNA: TGCAGTGCTGTCAGCGACCACTCCTACGAGCAGTACTTC. This encodes CSAVSDHSYEQYF. The chain joins TRBV20-1 to TRBJ2-7; D remains unclear. The germline CDR1 and CDR2 sequences are DFQATT and SNEGSKA (reference sequence). The germline V and J ends were trimmed by 5 bases and 0 bases, with 11 bases remaining between them. The CDR3 is made up of 13 amino acids.

This rearrangement joins TRBV27 to TRBJ1-2; 8 bases match TRBD1. V shed 1 base, J shed 1 base, and the junction held 8 bases outside the gene matches. The CDR3 runs to 17 residues. CDR1 MNHEY and CDR2 SMNVEV come from the germline V gene (reference sequence). The CDR3 DNA sequence: TGTGCCAGCAGTTTATTGGGACAGGCTGTTTTTAACTATGGCTACACCTTC. Translating it yields CASSLLGQAVFNYGYTF.

The sample holds many counts of this clonotype. The chain links TRBV28 to TRBJ2-6; 8 bases line up with TRBD1. Trimming at V came to 6 bases and at J to 2 bases, leaving 3 bases not matched to a gene. Germline V lookup: CDR1 MDHEN, CDR2 SYDVKM. The CDR3 has 15 amino acids. The CDR3 sequence is CASSPDRAGANVLTF. The CDR3 nucleotides read TGTGCCAGCAGCCCGGACAGGGCTGGGGCCAACGTCCTGACTTTC.

This clonotype has just a few counts. The V gene is TRBV6-5, the J gene TRBJ1-5; 12 nucleotides agree with TRBD1. CDR3 size: 15 residues. Germline V lookup: CDR1 MNHEY, CDR2 SVGAGI. The V gene end was trimmed by 5 bases and the J gene end by 6 bases; junction bases not matched to a gene: 5. The CDR3 nucleotides read TGTGCCAGCAGTGACGGGACAGGGGGCTTTCAGCCCCAGCATTTT. Encoded protein: CASSDGTGGFQPQHF.

This clonotype was counted ten times or more. J is TRBJ2-5 and V is TRBV28; D not certain. The germline V gene encodes CDR1 MDHEN and CDR2 SYDVKM. V was pared by 6 bases and J by 5 bases, with 13 bases between. The CDR3 spans 13 residues. The CDR3 spells CASSLSLGETQYF. The CDR3, as DNA: TGTGCCAGCAGCCTCTCCCTGGGGGAGACCCAGTACTTC. The full variable domain, with the rest looked up from reference TRBV28 and TRBJ2-5, is DVKVTQSSRYLVKRTGEKVFLECVQDMDHENMFWYRQDPGLGLRLIYFSYDVKMKEKGDIPEGYSVSREKKERFSLILESASTNQTSMYLCASSLSLGETQYFGPGTRLLVL.

This clonotype has ten or more counts. An end of the junction does not agree with germline; a read error may underlie this. The V call is TRBV27, the J call TRBJ2-7; the D gene is possibly TRBD1 (5 bases). This CDR3 region has 14 residues. Looked up from germline, CDR1 is MNHEY and CDR2 is SMNVEV (reference sequence). In nucleotides, the CDR3 is TGTGCCAGCAGCTTATCCCCAGGGTCCTACGAGCAGTACTTC. Translation gives CASSLSPGSYEQYF.

This clonotype was counted ten times or more. The rearrangement uses TRBV6-1 and TRBJ2-2; tentative D call: TRBD1 (6 bases). This CDR3 comprises 15 residues. CDR1 is MNHNS and CDR2 is SASEGT in the germline V gene. V shed 3 bases and J shed 6 bases, with 14 bases lying between them. The CDR3: CASSDAGTPPGELFF. CDR3 in DNA: TGTGCCAGCAGTGACGCCGGGACACCCCCCGGGGAGCTGTTTTTT.

The J gene is TRBJ1-6, the V gene TRBV28; no clear D. V was pared by 4 bases and J by 10 bases, with 14 bases between. Germline V CDR1 and CDR2: MDHEN, SYDVKM. The CDR3 covers 14 residues. CDR3 sequence (DNA): TGTGCCAGCAGTTATGAGACATCCTTCTCACCCCTCCACTTT. Amino acid sequence: CASSYETSFSPLHF.

This clonotype showed up just a few times. V and J are TRBV2 and TRBJ2-3, with 8 bases fitting TRBD2. The junction had 6 bases not matched to a gene; V was cut back by 7 bases and J by 0 bases. The CDR3 spans 15 residues. Germline V CDR1 and CDR2: SNHLY, FYNNEI. The CDR3 DNA sequence: TGTGCCAGCACCAATAGCGGGGCCAGCACAGATACGCAGTATTTT. Residues: CASTNSGASTDTQYF.

The chain employs TRBV18 and TRBJ2-5; possibly TRBD2 for D (5 bases). The CDR3 contains 13 residues. Germline V CDR1 and CDR2: KGHSH, LQKENI. The V gene lost 6 bases and the J gene lost 2 bases, with 10 bases spanning the gap. Here the CDR3 reads CASSIGEQETQYF. DNA for the CDR3: TGTGCCAGCTCGATCGGGGAGCAAGAGACCCAGTACTTC.

This clonotype came up many times. The rearrangement joins TRBV12-3 or TRBV12-4 to TRBJ1-2, with a weak D call TRBD1 (6 bases). This CDR3 is 12 amino acids long. V lost 7 bases and J lost 5, with 11 bases in between. The CDR3 DNA sequence: TGTGCCAGCACCTTTACAGGGTATGGCTACACCTTC. Encoded protein: CASTFTGYGYTF.

This clonotype was counted ten times or more. The rearrangement uses TRBV5-6 and TRBJ2-5; D is unresolved. V lost 2 bases and J lost 2, with 16 bases in between. This CDR3 region has 16 residues. Per germline, CDR1 SGHDT and CDR2 YYEEEE. CDR3 region: CASSFGTFNPQETQYF. In DNA, the CDR3 is TGTGCCAGCAGCTTTGGTACCTTTAATCCACAAGAGACCCAGTACTTC.

The chain carries TRBV27 and TRBJ2-2, with D tentatively TRBD2 (6 bases). From germline, CDR1 is MNHEY and CDR2 SMNVEV (reference sequence). Trimming cost V 8 bases and J 1 base, with 14 bases left between them. The CDR3 spans 15 residues. The DNA of the CDR3 is TGTGCCAGCCGTCTTAGCGGAGGGAACACCGGGGAGCTGTTTTTT. Its protein is CASRLSGGNTGELFF.